The rows below give T cell receptor beta chains drawn from one sample of a study of T cell repertoires in cytomegalovirus infection. TCRdb reanalysed the reads using MiXCR and keeps one entry per CDR3 protein. The sample records more than 300,000 distinct CDR3 sequences, just under 35% being singletons. Their cognate antigens are unknown. This sample comprised cultured PBMCs, obtained from culture after CMV antigen stimulation. Source of these receptors: a human donor in good health (CMV status not recorded). Some clones in this sample may be carry-over from other donors' samples. CDR3s include the opening cysteine and the closing phenylalanine or tryptophan. Fields, in order: D gene, clone size, V gene, J gene, CDR3 DNA, CDR3 protein. D genes are given only for firm matches. Clone size is given for some rows only: seen once, a few or many times, or a class if the clone is expanded.

TRBD2,once,TRBV5-4,TRBJ2-5,TGTGCCAGCAGCAAAGAGGGACTAGTCGAGACCCAGTACTTC,CASSKEGLVETQYF
TRBD1,NA,TRBV5-4,TRBJ2-1,TGTGCCAGCAGCTTGGGAGGACAGGGGACCAATGAGCAGTTCTTC,CASSLGGQGTNEQFF
NA,NA,TRBV6-2/TRBV6-3,TRBJ1-3,TGTGCCAGCAGTGCCCCGGACTTCAACTCTGGAAACACCATATATTTT,CASSAPDFNSGNTIYF
TRBD2,NA,TRBV9,TRBJ2-1,TGTGCCAGCAGCGTATGGGGGCGGGGGGCCCACAATGAGCAGTTCTTC,CASSVWGRGAHNEQFF
NA,NA,TRBV7-2,TRBJ1-5,TGTGCCAGCAGCCGGGGGGGAGGGAGCAATCAGCCCCAGCATTTT,CASSRGGGSNQPQHF
NA,NA,TRBV7-9,TRBJ1-2,TGTGCCAGCAGCTTAGGGAGGGGGAAACAAAACTATGGCTACACCTTC,CASSLGRGKQNYGYTF
NA,NA,TRBV2,TRBJ1-1,TGTGCCAGCCTACAGGGGAACACTGAAGCTTTCTTT,CASLQGNTEAFF
NA,NA,TRBV4-3,TRBJ2-6,TGCGCCAGCAGCCAAGACATTACTGGGGCCAACGTCCTGACTTTC,CASSQDITGANVLTF
NA,few,TRBV28,TRBJ1-2,TGTGCCAGCAGTGGACAGTATGGCTACACCTTC,CASSGQYGYTF
NA,NA,TRBV7-9,TRBJ1-2,TGTGCCAGCACCCCGACACGAGCAGACTATGGCTACACCTTC,CASTPTRADYGYTF
TRBD2,many,TRBV7-8,TRBJ2-1,TGTGCCAGCAGCTCTACCCGACTAGCGGGACCGCGGAATGAGCAGTTCTTC,CASSSTRLAGPRNEQFF
NA,few,TRBV5-1,TRBJ1-1,TGCGCCAGCAGCTTGGAGGGCAGCAACACTGAAGCTTTCTTT,CASSLEGSNTEAFF
NA,many,TRBV7-2,TRBJ2-3,TGTGCCAGCAGCTTAGAGGGAGATACGCAGTATTTT,CASSLEGDTQYF
NA,NA,TRBV11-2,TRBJ1-6,TGTGCCAGCAGCTTAATGACGTCACCCCTCCACTTT,CASSLMTSPLHF
NA,NA,TRBV5-5,TRBJ1-5,TGTGCCAGCAGCTTGGAAGGGACATACTCGCCCCAGCATTTT,CASSLEGTYSPQHF
TRBD1,NA,TRBV9,TRBJ2-2,TGTGCCAGCACCATAACCCAGGGGGCGCTGGGCACCGGGGAGCTGTTTTTT,CASTITQGALGTGELFF
NA,many,TRBV6-5,TRBJ2-7,TGTGCCAGCAGTTACTCGCAGGAAAACACCTACGAGCAGTACTTC,CASSYSQENTYEQYF
NA,NA,TRBV7-2,TRBJ2-7,TGTGCCAGCAGCTGGAGCGGAGGGACTTACGAGCAGTACTTC,CASSWSGGTYEQYF
TRBD1,medium-sized,TRBV28,TRBJ1-6,TGTGCCAGCAGTTTCGGGACAGGGAATTCACCCCTCCACTTT,CASSFGTGNSPLHF
NA,NA,TRBV28,TRBJ2-7,TGTGCCAGCAGTTTAGAGGGATACTACGAGCAGTACTTC,CASSLEGYYEQYF
NA,once,TRBV3-1,TRBJ2-7,TGTGCCAGCAGCCAGGTTTCAAAAGGATCCGAGCAGTACTTC,CASSQVSKGSEQYF
NA,many,TRBV7-6,TRBJ1-6,TGTGCCAGCAGCTTAAGTGGTGCAGGGAAAAATTCACCCCTCCACTTT,CASSLSGAGKNSPLHF
NA,many,TRBV6-1,TRBJ2-4,TGTGCCAGCAGTGAACATGTCAGCGCCGAGAACATTCAGTACTTC,CASSEHVSAENIQYF
NA,NA,TRBV20-1,TRBJ2-5,TGCAGTGCCGGACGGGACTCTTTCACCCAAGAGACCCAGTACTTC,CSAGRDSFTQETQYF
TRBD2,many,TRBV7-2,TRBJ2-7,TGTGCCAGCAGCTTAGGTTGGGGGAGGGACGAGCAGTACTTC,CASSLGWGRDEQYF
TRBD2,NA,TRBV20-1,TRBJ2-1,TGCAGTGCTAGAGATTCCGGGACTAGCCTCACTGAGCAGTTCTTC,CSARDSGTSLTEQFF
NA,NA,TRBV4-1,TRBJ2-3,TGCGCCAGCAGCCAAGAGAGCGCGGGGGCCAGCACAGATACGCAGTATTTT,CASSQESAGASTDTQYF
TRBD1,many,TRBV7-2,TRBJ2-1,TGTGCCAGCAGCTCGCCCCGGGACAGGGGGAGATCGACTAGCGGATCTTTCTACAATGAGCAGTTCTTC,CASSSPRDRGRSTSGSFYNEQFF
TRBD2,NA,TRBV4-1,TRBJ2-3,TGCGCCAGCAGCCGAGGACTAGCGGAAACAGATACGCAGTATTTT,CASSRGLAETDTQYF
NA,NA,TRBV4-1,TRBJ1-1,TGCGCCAGCAGCCAAGATATGTCCAGGAGGGGGAACACTGAAGCTTTCTTT,CASSQDMSRRGNTEAFF
TRBD1,few,TRBV7-2,TRBJ2-5,TGTGCCAGCAGCTCAAGACAGGGGACAGAGACCCAGTACTTC,CASSSRQGTETQYF
NA,few,TRBV4-3,TRBJ1-1,TGCGCCAGCAGCCAAGCCGGACGGTGGGACACTGAAGCTTTCTTT,CASSQAGRWDTEAFF
TRBD2,NA,TRBV6-2/TRBV6-3,TRBJ2-7,TGTGCCAGCAGTACCGAAAGCGGGAGGGCCTCCTACGAGCAGTACTTC,CASSTESGRASYEQYF
TRBD1,few,TRBV20-1,TRBJ1-5,TGCAGTGCCCGGACAGGGAAGGAGCCCCAGCATTTT,CSARTGKEPQHF
TRBD2,NA,TRBV7-3,TRBJ2-7,TGTGCCAGCAGCACCCAGGGAGCGGGAGTGCAGTACTTC,CASSTQGAGVQYF
NA,NA,TRBV7-2,TRBJ1-3,TGTGCCAGCAGCTTTGAGGTCAGAACCTCTGGAAACACCATATATTTT,CASSFEVRTSGNTIYF
NA,NA,TRBV27,TRBJ2-2,TGTGCCAGCAGTCGACTAGGAAACACCGGGGAGCTGTTTTTT,CASSRLGNTGELFF
TRBD2,NA,TRBV5-6,TRBJ2-7,TGTGCCAGCAGCTTTGGGACTAGCGGGCTCCGGCCGTCCTACGAGCAGTACTTC,CASSFGTSGLRPSYEQYF
NA,many,TRBV7-6,TRBJ2-5,TGTGCCAGCAGCTTAGACGCTAATTATGGGGAGACCCAGTACTTC,CASSLDANYGETQYF
NA,NA,TRBV6-8,TRBJ1-2,TGTGCCAGCAGTCTCTTGGGCAGGGGCAACTATGGCTACACCTTC,CASSLLGRGNYGYTF
NA,NA,TRBV3-1,TRBJ2-3,TGTGCCAGCAGTTACGACGGCGGATGCACAGATACGCAGTATTTT,CASSYDGGCTDTQYF
NA,few,TRBV6-1,TRBJ2-1,TGTGCCAGCAGTGAACGGGGCAGTAGCTCCTACAATGAGCAGTTCTTC,CASSERGSSSYNEQFF
TRBD2,NA,TRBV27,TRBJ2-7,TGTGCCAGCAGTCTAAGAGTAGCGGGAGGAGGGGAGCAGTACTTC,CASSLRVAGGGEQYF
NA,NA,TRBV10-2,TRBJ2-1,TGCGCCAGCAGTTGGGCGCCTGAGGATGAGCAGTTCTTC,CASSWAPEDEQFF
NA,few,TRBV6-5,TRBJ1-2,TGTGCCAGCAGTCCCAGGAGTCCGCCTAACTATGGCTACACCTTC,CASSPRSPPNYGYTF
NA,NA,TRBV25-1,TRBJ1-2,TGTGCCAGCAGTGAATCCGGGGGTGCAGTGAACTATGGCTACACCTTC,CASSESGGAVNYGYTF
TRBD1,many,TRBV19,TRBJ1-5,TGTGCCAGTGGCTCGCCATGGACAGGGGGTCAGCCCCAGCATTTT,CASGSPWTGGQPQHF
NA,NA,TRBV5-1,TRBJ2-5,TGCGCCAGCAGAGCTAGGATGAACCAAGAGACCCAGTACTTC,CASRARMNQETQYF
TRBD2,few,TRBV15,TRBJ2-3,TGTGCCACCAGCAGAGATGGTAGCGGGAGGGTTACAGATACGCAGTATTTT,CATSRDGSGRVTDTQYF
TRBD1,NA,TRBV7-2,TRBJ1-2,TGTGCCAGCAGCGGGGACAGCTATGGCTACACCTTC,CASSGDSYGYTF
TRBD2,NA,TRBV12-3/TRBV12-4,TRBJ2-1,TGTGCCAGCAGTTCTAGACTAGCGCCCTACAATGAGCAGTTCTTC,CASSSRLAPYNEQFF
NA,NA,TRBV20-1,TRBJ1-1,TGCAGTGCCATCACTGGGGGTGGAACTGAAGCTTTCTTT,CSAITGGGTEAFF
NA,NA,TRBV18,TRBJ1-1,TGTGCCAGCTCACCAAGCCGAGGGGGGGCAAGGAACACTGAAGCTTTCTTT,CASSPSRGGARNTEAFF
TRBD1,NA,TRBV7-3,TRBJ2-3,TGTGCCAGCAGCTTAGGGGACAGGGGATTCTATACGCAGTATTTT,CASSLGDRGFYTQYF
NA,few,TRBV12-3/TRBV12-4,TRBJ2-1,TGTGCCAGCAGTTTAGAGCGGAGGGAGACCTACAATGAGCAGTTCTTC,CASSLERRETYNEQFF